Listed below are T cell receptor beta chains from one sample, sequenced in a study of blood T cells in healthy people across ages. MiXCR was run by TCRdb on the 5' RACE reads, yielding one entry per CDR3 protein. The table shows 580,000 or so distinct CDR3 sequences, with around 50% occurring only once. The specimen sequenced was blood. All receptors derive from a man older than 75 in good health. Each CDR3 is given with its conserved first and last residue. The order of the fields is J gene, D gene, clone size, V gene, CDR3 protein, CDR3 DNA. The D gene is left open where the match is weak. A row's size may be missing; if present it is once, few, many or a size class.

>TRBJ2-5|.|.|TRBV20-1
CSARRPTGFRTQYF
TGCAGTGCTCGCCGCCCCACAGGCTTCCGGACCCAGTACTTC
>TRBJ2-1|.|.|TRBV7-2
CASSLVLRDNEQFF
TGTGCCAGCAGCTTAGTTCTGCGGGACAATGAGCAGTTCTTC
>TRBJ2-7|TRBD1|.|TRBV27
CASSFQGGTVYEQYF
TGTGCCAGCAGTTTCCAGGGTGGGACAGTTTACGAGCAGTACTTC
>TRBJ2-6|.|.|TRBV12-3/TRBV12-4
CASRLTSGLKVLTF
TGTGCCAGCCGCCTAACGTCGGGGTTGAAGGTCCTGACTTTC
>TRBJ2-3|.|once|TRBV21-1
CASRPLVDAGLCTDTQYF
TGTGCCAGCAGGCCGCTAGTAGACGCGGGGTTATGCACAGATACGCAGTATTTT
>TRBJ2-1|TRBD2|.|TRBV20-1
CSAREGLALAQFF
TGCAGTGCTAGAGAGGGACTAGCTTTGGCTCAGTTCTTC
>TRBJ2-7|TRBD2|.|TRBV7-2
CASSLGRSGAEQYF
TGTGCCAGCAGCTTAGGGCGTAGCGGGGCCGAGCAGTACTTC
>TRBJ1-4|.|.|TRBV7-9
CASSLAGGTNEKLFF
TGTGCCAGCAGCTTAGCGGGGGGGACTAACGAAAAACTGTTTTTT
>TRBJ2-7|TRBD1|few|TRBV6-5
CASNTGQGFGGEYF
TGTGCCAGCAACACCGGACAGGGGTTTGGAGGGGAGTACTTC
>TRBJ2-7|TRBD2|.|TRBV4-3
CASSQIAGGSYEQYF
TGCGCCAGCAGCCAGATAGCGGGGGGATCCTACGAGCAGTACTTC
>TRBJ1-4|TRBD1|.|TRBV5-1
CASSSEGASWEKLFF
TGCGCCAGCAGTTCCGAGGGGGCATCTTGGGAAAAACTGTTTTTT
>TRBJ2-7|TRBD1|.|TRBV5-1
CASSRDRGRATSTNYEQYF
TGCGCCAGCAGCCGGGACAGGGGGCGTGCGACCTCGACAAACTACGAGCAGTACTTC
>TRBJ2-5|.|.|TRBV28
CASSASSRAGQYF
TGTGCCAGCAGTGCATCTTCCCGGGCGGGGCAGTACTTC
>TRBJ2-7|.|.|TRBV6-5
CASSYGSSVRYSYNEQYF
TGTGCCAGCAGTTACGGGTCAAGCGTCCGGTACTCCTACAATGAGCAGTACTTC
>TRBJ2-1|TRBD2|few|TRBV7-2
CASSLETSGSSYNEQFF
TGTGCCAGCAGCTTAGAGACTAGCGGCTCCTCCTACAATGAGCAGTTCTTC
>TRBJ1-6|TRBD1|.|TRBV20-1
CSAGGTGNKSPLHF
TGCAGTGCGGGGGGGACAGGGAATAAGTCACCCCTCCACTTT
>TRBJ2-3|.|few|TRBV4-2
CASSPDDQGGGDTDTQYF
TGTGCCAGCAGTCCCGACGATCAGGGTGGAGGGGACACAGATACGCAGTATTTT
>TRBJ2-7|TRBD2|.|TRBV5-1
CASSELGEGYEQYF
TGCGCCAGCAGCGAGCTAGGGGAGGGCTACGAGCAGTACTTC
>TRBJ2-3|.|.|TRBV25-1
CASSDPGSTDTQYF
TGTGCCAGCAGTGATCCGGGGAGCACAGATACGCAGTATTTT
>TRBJ2-7|.|.|TRBV5-5
CASSGGQDYEQYF
TGTGCCAGCAGCGGGGGACAAGACTACGAGCAGTACTTC
>TRBJ2-1|TRBD2|few|TRBV29-1
CSVGQIGRALEQFF
TGCAGCGTTGGGCAGATCGGGAGGGCCCTTGAGCAGTTCTTC
>TRBJ2-6|TRBD1|.|TRBV7-9
CASSPTGTRNSGANVLTF
TGTGCCAGCAGCCCGACAGGGACACGGAACTCTGGGGCCAACGTCCTGACTTTC
>TRBJ2-1|.|.|TRBV7-2
CASSLNRVEQFF
TGTGCCAGCAGCTTAAATAGGGTTGAGCAGTTCTTC
>TRBJ2-1|.|.|TRBV28
CASSLIDSSQYNEQFF
TGTGCCAGCAGTTTGATCGATAGCAGTCAGTACAATGAGCAGTTCTTC
>TRBJ1-2|.|few|TRBV7-9
CASSSNNGGSDGYTF
TGTGCCAGCAGCTCCAATAATGGGGGGTCTGATGGCTACACCTTC
>TRBJ2-5|.|many|TRBV6-6
CASSYLRVPQETQYF
TGTGCCAGCAGTTACTTGCGGGTACCGCAAGAGACCCAGTACTTC
>TRBJ1-2|TRBD1|.|TRBV7-9
CASTKQGGYYGYTF
TGTGCCAGCACCAAACAGGGGGGATACTATGGCTACACCTTC
>TRBJ2-7|TRBD2|.|TRBV7-2
CASSPGTSAAGYEQYF
TGTGCCAGCAGCCCCGGAACTAGCGCGGCGGGCTACGAGCAGTACTTC
>TRBJ1-2|.|.|TRBV7-2
CASSLEVGNYGYTF
TGTGCCAGCAGCTTAGAGGTCGGCAACTATGGCTACACCTTC
>TRBJ2-2|TRBD1|few|TRBV27
CASSHPGQGVAGELFF
TGTGCCAGCAGTCACCCGGGACAGGGGGTTGCCGGGGAGCTGTTTTTT
>TRBJ2-5|.|.|TRBV6-2/TRBV6-3
CASSPKGWGQETLYF
TGTGCCAGCAGCCCCAAGGGTTGGGGGCAAGAGACCCTGTACTTC
>TRBJ2-3|.|.|TRBV5-1
CASSLDWRDTQYF
TGCGCCAGCAGCCTAGACTGGAGGGATACGCAGTATTTT
>TRBJ1-2|TRBD1|.|TRBV24-1
CATSDSGDRGLDGYTF
TGTGCCACCAGTGATTCGGGAGACAGGGGGCTCGATGGCTACACCTTC